Described below is a single TCR beta chain sequence and its context. Libraries were prepared by immunoSEQ multiplex PCR; TCRdb keeps only in-frame clonotypes and omits some of them. The sample has roughly 120,000 clones, approximately 90% seen once. The V end lost 1 base, the J end lost 5 bases, and 9 bases lay between the germline ends. The CDR3 runs 14 residues. Per the germline V gene, CDR1 is SEHNR and CDR2 is FQNEAQ (reference sequence). The data belong to a study of T cell responses to AZD1222 COVID-19 vaccine. The receptor was derived from an adult who received the AZD1222 COVID-19 vaccine. This chain links TRBV7-9 with TRBJ2-1, with unresolved D. The material was peripheral blood, obtained 28 days after the second AZD1222 dose. The CDR3 bases are TGTGCCAGCAGCTTAGAGGTGGGGAACAATGAGCAGTTCTTC. This translates into CASSLEVGNNEQFF.